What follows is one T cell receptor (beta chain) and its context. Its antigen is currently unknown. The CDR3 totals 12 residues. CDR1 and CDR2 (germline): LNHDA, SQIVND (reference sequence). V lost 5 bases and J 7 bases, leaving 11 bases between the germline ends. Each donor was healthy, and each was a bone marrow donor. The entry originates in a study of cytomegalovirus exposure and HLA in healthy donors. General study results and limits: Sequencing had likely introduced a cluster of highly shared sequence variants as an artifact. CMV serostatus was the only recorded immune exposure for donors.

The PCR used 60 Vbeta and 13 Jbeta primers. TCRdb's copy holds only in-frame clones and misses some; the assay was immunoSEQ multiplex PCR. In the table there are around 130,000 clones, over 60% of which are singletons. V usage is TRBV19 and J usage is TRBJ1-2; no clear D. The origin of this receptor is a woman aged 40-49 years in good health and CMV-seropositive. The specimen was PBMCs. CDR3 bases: TGTGCCAGTAGTCTCGAGGATGGTGGCTACACCTTC. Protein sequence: CASSLEDGGYTF. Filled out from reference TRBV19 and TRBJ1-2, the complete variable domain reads DGGITQSPKYLFRKEGQNVTLSCEQNLNHDAMYWYRQDPGQGLRLIYYSQIVNDFQKGDIAEGYSVSREKKESFPLTVTSAQKNPTAFYLCASSLEDGGYTFGSGTRLTVV.